The T cell receptor beta chain described here comes from a study of cytomegalovirus exposure and HLA in healthy donors. Study results and limitations: CMV serostatus was the sole immune exposure information available.

A remark on this clone: The antigen is undetermined.

Researchers ran the PCR with 60 Vbeta and 13 Jbeta primers. Method: immunoSEQ multiplex PCR; TCRdb's copy keeps in-frame clones and lacks some. The profile covers around 95,000 clones, with 78% appearing a single time and approximately 4% taken by the ten largest. The CDR3 has 15 residues. Trimming at V came to 5 bases and at J to 2 bases, leaving 7 bases not matched to a gene. Germline CDR1 and CDR2: MRHNA and SNTAGT. The V call is TRBV6-4, the J call TRBJ2-3; TRBD1 agrees at 7 bases. The sequence derives from a woman aged 40-49 years in good health and CMV-seropositive. The material sequenced was PBMCs. The CDR3 DNA reads TGTGCCAGCAGTAGACAGGGCGAACCCACAGATACGCAGTATTTT. This sequence encodes CASSRQGEPTDTQYF.